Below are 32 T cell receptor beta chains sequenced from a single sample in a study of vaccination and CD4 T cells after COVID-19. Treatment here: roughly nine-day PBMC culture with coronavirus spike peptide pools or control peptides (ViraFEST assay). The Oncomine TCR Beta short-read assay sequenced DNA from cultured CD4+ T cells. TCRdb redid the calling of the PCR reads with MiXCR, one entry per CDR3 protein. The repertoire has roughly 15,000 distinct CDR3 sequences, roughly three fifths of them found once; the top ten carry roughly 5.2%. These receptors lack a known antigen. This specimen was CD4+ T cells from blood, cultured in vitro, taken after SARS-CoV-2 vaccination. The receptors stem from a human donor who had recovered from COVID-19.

The chain's CDR3 is CASSGRQGAREQYF. In DNA form, the CDR3 reads TGTGCCAGCAGCGGACGACAGGGGGCGCGCGAGCAGTACTTC. The chain recombines TRBV7-2 with TRBJ2-7; 10 bases fit TRBD1. V dropped 5 bases and J dropped 6; count of bases not matched to a gene: 7. Germline-derived CDR1 and CDR2 are SGHTA and FQGNSA. The CDR3 covers 14 residues.

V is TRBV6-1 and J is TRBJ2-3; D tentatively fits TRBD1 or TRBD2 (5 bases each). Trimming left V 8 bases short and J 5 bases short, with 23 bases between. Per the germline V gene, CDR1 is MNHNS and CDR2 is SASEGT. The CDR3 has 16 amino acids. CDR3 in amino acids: CASGRGASGSRDTQYF. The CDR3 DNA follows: TGTGCCAGCGGTCGAGGGGCCTCAGGGTCGAGAGATACGCAGTATTTT.

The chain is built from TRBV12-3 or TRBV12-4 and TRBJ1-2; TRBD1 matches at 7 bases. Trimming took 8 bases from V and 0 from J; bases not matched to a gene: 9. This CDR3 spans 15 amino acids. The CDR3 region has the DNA TGTGCCAGCCAGCCCCACAGGGGAGCTAACTATGGCTACACCTTC. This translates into CASQPHRGANYGYTF.

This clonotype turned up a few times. DNA for the CDR3: TGTGCCAGCAGCTTATGGCGCAGCACTGAAGCTTTCTTT. Protein: CASSLWRSTEAFF. The chain links TRBV7-3 to TRBJ1-1; D is undetermined. This CDR3 has 13 amino acids. The V end was cut by 2 bases, the J end by 4 bases, with 8 bases between. The germline CDR1 and CDR2 sequences are SGHTA and FQGTGA.

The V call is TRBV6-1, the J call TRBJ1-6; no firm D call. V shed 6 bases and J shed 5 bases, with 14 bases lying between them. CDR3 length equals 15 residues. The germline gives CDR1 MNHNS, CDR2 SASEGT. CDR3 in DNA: TGTGCCAGCAGCCCCCCGGGGAGAAATAATTCACCCCTCCACTTT. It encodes CASSPPGRNNSPLHF.

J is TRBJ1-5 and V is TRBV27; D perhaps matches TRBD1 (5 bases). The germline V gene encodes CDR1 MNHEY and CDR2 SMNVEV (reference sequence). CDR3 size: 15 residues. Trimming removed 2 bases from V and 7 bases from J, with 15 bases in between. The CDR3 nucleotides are TGTGCCAGCAGTTTAGGGCGGGGCGGGGAACAGCCCCAGCATTTT. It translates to CASSLGRGGEQPQHF.

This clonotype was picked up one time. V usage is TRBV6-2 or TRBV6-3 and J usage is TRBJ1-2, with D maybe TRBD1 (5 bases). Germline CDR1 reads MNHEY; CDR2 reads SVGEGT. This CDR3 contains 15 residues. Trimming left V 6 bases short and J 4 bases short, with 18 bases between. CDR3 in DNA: TGTGCCAGCAGCGACAACTCAGGGATTATCTATGGCTACACCTTC. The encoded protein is CASSDNSGIIYGYTF.

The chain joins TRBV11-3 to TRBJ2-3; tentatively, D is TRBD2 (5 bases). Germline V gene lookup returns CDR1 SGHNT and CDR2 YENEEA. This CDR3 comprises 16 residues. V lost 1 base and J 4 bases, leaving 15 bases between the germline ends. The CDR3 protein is CASSLGSAGRADTQYF. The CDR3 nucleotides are TGTGCCAGCAGCTTAGGTTCGGCGGGCCGCGCAGATACGCAGTATTTT.

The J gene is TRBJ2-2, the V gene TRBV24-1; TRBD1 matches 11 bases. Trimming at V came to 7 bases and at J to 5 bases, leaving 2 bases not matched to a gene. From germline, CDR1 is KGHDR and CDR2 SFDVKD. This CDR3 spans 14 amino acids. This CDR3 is CATRGQGATGELFF. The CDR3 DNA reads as TGTGCCACCAGAGGACAGGGGGCGACCGGGGAGCTGTTTTTT.

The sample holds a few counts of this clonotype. CDR3 amino acids: CSARQGGGPQHF. Written as DNA, the CDR3 is TGCAGTGCTAGACAGGGAGGGGGGCCCCAGCATTTT. The V and J genes are TRBV20-1 and TRBJ1-5, with TRBD1 as a possible D gene (6 bases). The CDR3 contains 12 residues. Germline-derived CDR1 and CDR2 are DFQATT and SNEGSKA (reference sequence). Trimming removed 2 bases from V and 9 bases from J, with 11 bases in between.

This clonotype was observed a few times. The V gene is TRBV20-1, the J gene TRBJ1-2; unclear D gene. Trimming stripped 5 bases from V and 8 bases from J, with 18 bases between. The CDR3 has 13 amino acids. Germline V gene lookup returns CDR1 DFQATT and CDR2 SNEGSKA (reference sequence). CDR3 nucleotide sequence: TGCAGTGCTTCAGTGCCCTCCTTAAACGGCTACACCTTC. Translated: CSASVPSLNGYTF.

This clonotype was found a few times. In DNA form, the CDR3 reads TGTGCCAGCAGCCTTACTAGCGGGGGGGCAGATACGCAGTATTTT. This encodes CASSLTSGGADTQYF. This chain uses TRBV7-8 with TRBJ2-3; 13 bases align to TRBD2. CDR3 length: 15 amino acids. J gave up 4 bases and V 5 bases, and 3 bases lay outside the gene matches. Germline assignment: CDR1 SGHVS and CDR2 FQNEAQ. Full variable domain (remainder filled in from reference TRBV7-8 and TRBJ2-3): GAGVSQSPRYKVAKRGQDVALRCDPISGHVSLFWYQQALGQGPEFLTYFQNEAQLDKSGLPSDRFFAERPEGSVSTLKIQRTQQEDSAVYLCASSLTSGGADTQYFGPGTRLTVL.

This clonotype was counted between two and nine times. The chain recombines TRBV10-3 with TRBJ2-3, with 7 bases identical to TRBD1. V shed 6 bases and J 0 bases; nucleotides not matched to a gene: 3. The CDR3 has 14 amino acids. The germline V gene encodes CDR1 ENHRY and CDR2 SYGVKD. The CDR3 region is CAIRQGTSTDTQYF. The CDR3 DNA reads TGTGCCATCAGACAGGGGACGAGCACAGATACGCAGTATTTT.

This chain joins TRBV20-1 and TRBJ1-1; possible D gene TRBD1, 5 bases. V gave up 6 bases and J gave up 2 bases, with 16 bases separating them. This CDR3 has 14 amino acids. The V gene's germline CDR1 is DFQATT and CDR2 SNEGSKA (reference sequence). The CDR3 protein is CSAPQGGINTEAFF. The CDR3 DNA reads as TGCAGTGCCCCCCAGGGAGGGATTAACACTGAAGCTTTCTTT.

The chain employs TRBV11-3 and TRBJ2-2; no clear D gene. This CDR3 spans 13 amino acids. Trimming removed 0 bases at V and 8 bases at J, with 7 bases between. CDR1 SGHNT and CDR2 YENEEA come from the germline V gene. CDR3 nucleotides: TGTGCCAGCAGCTTAGATCGCTTAGGGGAGCTGTTTTTT. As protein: CASSLDRLGELFF.

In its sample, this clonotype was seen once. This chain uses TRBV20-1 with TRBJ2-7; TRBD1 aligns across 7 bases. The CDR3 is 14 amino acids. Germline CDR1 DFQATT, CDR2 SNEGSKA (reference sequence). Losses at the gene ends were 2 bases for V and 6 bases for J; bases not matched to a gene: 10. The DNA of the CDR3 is TGCAGTGCTAGACTATCGACAGGGCCGGGCGAGCAGTACTTC. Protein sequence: CSARLSTGPGEQYF.

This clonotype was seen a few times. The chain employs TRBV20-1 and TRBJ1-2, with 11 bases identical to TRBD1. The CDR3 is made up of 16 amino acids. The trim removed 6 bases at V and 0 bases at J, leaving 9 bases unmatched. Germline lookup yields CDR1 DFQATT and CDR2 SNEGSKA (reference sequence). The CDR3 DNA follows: TGCAGTGCCTCAGGGACAGGGGGTAATACTAACTATGGCTACACCTTC. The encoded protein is CSASGTGGNTNYGYTF.

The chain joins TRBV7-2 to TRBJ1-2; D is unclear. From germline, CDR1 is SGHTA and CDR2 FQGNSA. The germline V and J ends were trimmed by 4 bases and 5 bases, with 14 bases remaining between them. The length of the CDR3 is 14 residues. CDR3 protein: CASSSSEGLYGYTF. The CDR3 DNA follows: TGTGCCAGCAGCTCCTCGGAGGGCTTATATGGCTACACCTTC. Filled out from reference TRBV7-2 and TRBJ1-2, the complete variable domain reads GAGVSQSPSNKVTEKGKDVELRCDPISGHTALYWYRQSLGQGLEFLIYFQGNSAPDKSGLPSDRFSAERTGGSVSTLTIQRTQQEDSAVYLCASSSSEGLYGYTFGSGTRLTVV.

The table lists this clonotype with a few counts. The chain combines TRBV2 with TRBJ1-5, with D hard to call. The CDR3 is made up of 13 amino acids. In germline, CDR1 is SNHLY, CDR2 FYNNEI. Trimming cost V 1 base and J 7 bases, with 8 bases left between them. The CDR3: CASSEGEDQPQHF. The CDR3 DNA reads TGTGCCAGCAGTGAAGGGGAAGACCAGCCCCAGCATTTT.

Written as DNA, the CDR3 is TGTGCCAGCACCCCGGGAGCAGGGGGCTGGGACACTGAAGCTTTCTTT. Its protein is CASTPGAGGWDTEAFF. The J gene is TRBJ1-1, the V gene TRBV6-2 or TRBV6-3, with 8 bases aligning to TRBD1. Germline loops: CDR1 MNHEY, CDR2 SVGEGT. The CDR3 has 16 amino acids. V lost 7 bases and J lost 3; bases outside the gene matches: 13.

CDR3 residues: CASIGGQGRRGGSYEQYF. The CDR3 DNA is TGTGCCAGCATAGGCGGGCAGGGGCGACGAGGAGGCTCCTACGAGCAGTACTTC. The chain uses TRBV28 and TRBJ2-7, with D possibly being TRBD1 (6 bases). The CDR3 covers 18 residues. The V gene's germline CDR1 is MDHEN and CDR2 SYDVKM. V was cut by 7 bases and J by 0 bases, with 25 bases left in between.

The chain's CDR3 is CASSLGANPSTDTQYF. The CDR3 DNA follows: TGTGCCAGCAGTTTAGGGGCGAACCCGAGCACAGATACGCAGTATTTT. The chain employs TRBV27 and TRBJ2-3; maybe TRBD1 (5 bases). The germline gives CDR1 MNHEY, CDR2 SMNVEV (reference sequence). V lost 2 bases and J lost 0, with 12 bases in between. The CDR3 has 16 residues.

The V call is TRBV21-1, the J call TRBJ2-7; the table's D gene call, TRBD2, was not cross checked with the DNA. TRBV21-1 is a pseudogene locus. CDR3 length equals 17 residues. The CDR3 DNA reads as TGTGCCAGCAGCAAGGTTTCGGGACTTACGGACCCCTACGAGCAGTACTTC. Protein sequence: CASSKVSGLTDPYEQYF.

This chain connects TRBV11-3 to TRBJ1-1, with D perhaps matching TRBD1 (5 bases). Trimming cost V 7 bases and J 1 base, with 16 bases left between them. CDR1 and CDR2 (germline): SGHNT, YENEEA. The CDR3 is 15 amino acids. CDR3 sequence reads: CASTTDGAGNTEAFF. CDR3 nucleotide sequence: TGTGCCAGCACCACAGACGGGGCAGGGAACACTGAAGCTTTCTTT.

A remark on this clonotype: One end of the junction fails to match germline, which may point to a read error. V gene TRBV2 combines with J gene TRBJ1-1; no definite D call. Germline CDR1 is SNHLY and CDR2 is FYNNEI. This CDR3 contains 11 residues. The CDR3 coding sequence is TGTGCCAGCAGGGAAGACACTGAAGCTTTCTTT. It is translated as CASREDTEAFF.

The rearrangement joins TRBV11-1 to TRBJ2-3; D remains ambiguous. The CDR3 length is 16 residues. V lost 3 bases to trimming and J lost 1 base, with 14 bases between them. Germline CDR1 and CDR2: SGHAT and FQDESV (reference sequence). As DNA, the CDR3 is TGTGCCAGCAGCTTCGGAGACACGGTAGGCACAGATACGCAGTATTTT. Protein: CASSFGDTVGTDTQYF.

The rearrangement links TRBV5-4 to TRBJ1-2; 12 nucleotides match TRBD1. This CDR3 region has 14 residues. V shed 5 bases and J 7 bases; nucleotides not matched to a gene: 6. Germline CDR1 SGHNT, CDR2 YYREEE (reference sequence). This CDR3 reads CASRPGQGAGGYTF. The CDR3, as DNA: TGTGCCAGCAGGCCGGGACAGGGGGCCGGTGGCTACACCTTC.

For the CDR3, the DNA is TGTGCCAGCAGCTTATCTGGACGGGGAAGTACCCAGTACTTC. This encodes CASSLSGRGSTQYF. The chain employs TRBV7-3 and TRBJ2-5, with D possibly TRBD2 on 5 matching bases. Trimming removed 2 bases at V and 8 bases at J, with 15 bases between. The CDR3 is 14 amino acids. The germline gives CDR1 SGHTA, CDR2 FQGTGA.

CDR3 protein: CASSLAIAGAGTDTQYF. The CDR3 nucleotides are TGTGCCAGCAGCTTAGCGATCGCGGGAGCGGGCACAGATACGCAGTATTTT. J is TRBJ2-3 and V is TRBV7-9; 7 bases are shared with TRBD2. CDR3 size: 17 residues. V shed 0 bases, J shed 1 base, and the junction held 7 bases outside the gene matches. Germline loops: CDR1 SEHNR, CDR2 FQNEAQ (reference sequence).

The CDR3 region is CATSDLGHGGTQYF. The CDR3, as DNA: TGTGCCACCAGTGATTTGGGGCACGGTGGGACCCAGTACTTC. This chain joins TRBV24-1 and TRBJ2-5; no reliable D call. The V end was cut by 0 bases, the J end by 7 bases, with 11 bases between. The germline gives CDR1 KGHDR, CDR2 SFDVKD. This CDR3 region has 14 residues.

The CDR3 DNA sequence: TGTGCCAGTAGTATTTGGCCGGATGGCTACACCTTC. As protein: CASSIWPDGYTF. The J gene is TRBJ1-2, the V gene TRBV19; D is unresolved. Germline CDR1 and CDR2: LNHDA and SQIVND (reference sequence). Trimming removed 3 bases at V and 6 bases at J, with 8 bases between. The CDR3 is 12 amino acids.

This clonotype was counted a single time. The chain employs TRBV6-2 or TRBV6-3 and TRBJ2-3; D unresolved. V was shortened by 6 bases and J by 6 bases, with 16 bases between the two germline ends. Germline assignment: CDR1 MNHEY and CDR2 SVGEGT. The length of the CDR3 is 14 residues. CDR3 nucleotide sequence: TGTGCCAGCAGAAGACACGAAGACCGGGATACGCAGTATTTT. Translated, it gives CASRRHEDRDTQYF.